Listed below are T cell receptor beta chains from one sample, sequenced in a study of cytomegalovirus exposure and HLA in healthy donors. Using immunoSEQ multiplex PCR, the repertoire was profiled, and TCRdb retains in-frame clones only, with some absent. The table shows around 90,000 clones, with over 60% occurring only once. The sequenced material came from PBMCs. These receptors all come from a male donor in good health and CMV-seropositive. Each CDR3 is given with its conserved first and last residue. Fields, in order: J gene, D gene, CDR3 length, clone size, V gene, CDR3 protein, CDR3 DNA. A D gene is named only where the DNA matches it firmly. Only part of the rows carry a size: once, few, many, or a class if the clone is expanded.

TRBJ1-5,.,15,.,TRBV10-3,CAIRIETRGNQPQHF,TGTGCCATCAGGATAGAGACACGAGGCAATCAGCCCCAGCATTTT
TRBJ2-1,.,15,.,TRBV2,CASSEGGKNYNEQFF,TGTGCCAGCAGTGAAGGAGGGAAAAATTACAATGAGCAGTTCTTC
TRBJ1-4,.,16,.,TRBV5-1,CASSAGTPPTNEKLFF,TGCGCCAGCAGCGCCGGGACTCCCCCGACTAATGAAAAACTGTTTTTT
TRBJ1-4,.,14,.,TRBV9,CASSVGQGGEKLFF,TGTGCCAGCAGCGTAGGGCAGGGTGGCGAAAAACTGTTTTTT
TRBJ1-5,.,17,.,TRBV19,CASRINKGGYRNQPQHF,TGTGCCAGTAGGATAAATAAGGGAGGGTATCGCAATCAGCCCCAGCATTTT
TRBJ2-2,.,16,.,TRBV6-6,CASSYRATSASGELFF,TGTGCCAGCAGTTACCGAGCGACTAGTGCCTCTGGGGAGCTGTTTTTT
TRBJ2-3,TRBD2,17,once,TRBV5-6,CASSLAGALTSTDTQYF,TGTGCCAGCAGCCTAGCGGGGGCTCTTACTAGCACAGATACGCAGTATTTT
TRBJ1-6,TRBD1,16,.,TRBV2,CASSSRDRGFGSPLHF,TGTGCCAGCAGTTCTCGGGACAGGGGGTTTGGTTCACCCCTCCACTTT
TRBJ1-2,TRBD1,14,.,TRBV5-4,CASSLPRDRHGYTF,TGTGCCAGCAGCTTACCCCGGGACAGGCATGGCTACACCTTC
TRBJ2-7,.,15,few,TRBV10-1,CASSAEAGYDYEQYF,TGCGCCAGCAGTGCCGAGGCAGGGTATGACTACGAGCAGTACTTC
TRBJ1-6,.,15,.,TRBV7-6,CASSLAGSNNSPLHF,TGTGCCAGCAGCTTAGCGGGCAGCAATAATTCACCCCTCCACTTT
TRBJ1-1,.,17,.,TRBV7-3,CASSLDGGRLMNTEAFF,TGTGCCAGCAGCCTTGACGGGGGGAGACTGATGAACACTGAAGCTTTCTTT
TRBJ1-2,TRBD1,15,.,TRBV4-1,CASSQATGANYGYTF,TGCGCCAGCAGCCAAGCGACAGGGGCTAACTATGGCTACACCTTC
TRBJ1-1,.,16,.,TRBV5-5,CASSLDAPYGGTEAFF,TGTGCCAGCAGCTTGGACGCCCCTTACGGAGGCACTGAAGCTTTCTTT
TRBJ1-2,TRBD1,14,once,TRBV30,CALPTQGAGYGYTF,TGTGCCTTACCAACACAGGGGGCTGGTTATGGCTACACCTTC
TRBJ1-1,TRBD1,14,few,TRBV7-9,CASSLTQGETEAFF,TGTGCCAGCAGCTTAACCCAGGGGGAAACTGAAGCTTTCTTT
TRBJ1-5,.,14,.,TRBV6-5,CASSYSEGTQPQHF,TGTGCCAGCAGTTACTCCGAGGGAACTCAGCCCCAGCATTTT
TRBJ1-1,.,13,.,TRBV7-9,CASSFFSGTEAFF,TGTGCCAGCAGCTTCTTTTCCGGGACTGAAGCTTTCTTT
TRBJ1-1,.,14,.,TRBV27,CASSLKQGRDEAFF,TGTGCCAGCAGTTTAAAACAGGGCAGGGATGAAGCTTTCTTT
TRBJ2-1,TRBD1,14,.,TRBV10-2,CASSVSRGRNEQFF,TGCGCCAGCAGTGTATCCAGGGGGCGGAATGAGCAGTTCTTC
TRBJ1-1,TRBD1,18,many,TRBV19,CASSIVPTGLLFVTEAFF,TGTGCCAGTAGTATAGTTCCGACAGGGTTACTTTTCGTCACTGAAGCTTTCTTT
TRBJ2-5,.,15,.,TRBV15,CATSRDRETEETQYF,TGTGCCACCAGCAGAGATCGGGAGACGGAAGAGACCCAGTACTTC
TRBJ2-3,TRBD2,15,.,TRBV7-7,CASSALGGGINTQYF,TGTGCTAGCAGCGCTCTTGGCGGGGGGATAAATACGCAGTATTTT
TRBJ1-1,TRBD1,14,few,TRBV7-9,CASSLERQGARSFF,TGTGCCAGCAGCTTAGAACGACAGGGGGCACGGTCTTTCTTT
TRBJ1-1,.,12,few,TRBV5-8,CASSLESVKAFF,TGTGCCAGCAGCTTGGAATCAGTAAAAGCTTTCTTT
TRBJ2-1,TRBD1,12,.,TRBV29-1,CSVLTGPNEQFF,TGCAGCGTGCTGACAGGGCCGAATGAGCAGTTCTTC
TRBJ1-1,.,17,once,TRBV5-6,CASSPFHIGGAITEAFF,TGTGCCAGCAGCCCTTTCCACATCGGCGGCGCGATCACTGAAGCTTTCTTT
TRBJ1-1,.,13,.,TRBV9,CASSLGGGTEAFF,TGTGCCAGCAGCCTAGGTGGAGGCACTGAAGCTTTCTTT
TRBJ1-1,.,15,few,TRBV4-1,CASSQEATVNTEAFF,TGCGCCAGCAGCCAAGAGGCCACAGTGAACACTGAAGCTTTCTTT
TRBJ1-2,TRBD1,15,.,TRBV4-1,CASSPLKQGEGGYTF,TGCGCCAGCAGCCCCTTAAAACAGGGGGAAGGTGGCTACACCTTC
TRBJ1-2,.,15,few,TRBV5-4,CASSLAGLHEGGYTF,TGTGCCAGCAGCTTGGCCGGACTTCACGAGGGTGGCTACACCTTC
TRBJ1-1,.,13,.,TRBV29-1,CSVESGQNTEAFF,TGCAGCGTTGAAAGCGGGCAGAACACTGAAGCTTTCTTT
TRBJ1-1,TRBD1,15,once,TRBV5-1,CASRFDRGPYTEAFF,TGCGCCAGCAGGTTTGACAGGGGCCCTTACACTGAAGCTTTCTTT
TRBJ2-1,TRBD2,19,few,TRBV15,CATSRDRSGGAGAYNEQFF,TGTGCCACCAGCAGAGATCGTAGCGGGGGGGCAGGAGCCTACAATGAGCAGTTCTTC
TRBJ2-3,TRBD1,15,.,TRBV6-5,CASTPGQLSTDTQYF,TGTGCCAGCACGCCGGGACAGTTGAGCACAGATACGCAGTATTTT
TRBJ1-1,.,12,.,TRBV30,CAWTRENTEAFF,TGTGCCTGGACACGGGAGAACACTGAAGCTTTCTTT
TRBJ2-3,.,15,.,TRBV5-1,CASSSQGLSTDTQYF,TGCGCCAGCAGCTCCCAGGGTCTTAGCACAGATACGCAGTATTTT
TRBJ1-1,TRBD1,16,.,TRBV11-3,CASSLGAGGRGTEAFF,TGTGCCAGCAGCTTAGGGGCAGGGGGCCGGGGCACTGAAGCTTTCTTT
TRBJ1-2,TRBD1,17,.,TRBV27,CASSAHPGTGPNYGYTF,TGTGCCAGCAGCGCACACCCGGGGACAGGGCCTAACTATGGCTACACCTTC
TRBJ2-5,TRBD2,17,.,TRBV7-2,CASSLLPSGPLQETQYF,TGTGCCAGCAGCTTACTTCCTAGCGGGCCACTCCAAGAGACCCAGTACTTC
TRBJ1-5,.,13,.,TRBV10-3,CAISVEGGQPQHF,TGTGCCATCAGTGTGGAGGGAGGCCAGCCCCAGCATTTT
TRBJ2-1,TRBD2,15,.,TRBV13,CASSFSGGADNEQFF,TGTGCCAGCAGTTTTAGCGGGGGGGCAGACAATGAGCAGTTCTTC
TRBJ1-3,.,15,.,TRBV6-5,CASSFGIGTGNTIYF,TGTGCCAGCAGCTTCGGGATTGGCACTGGAAACACCATATATTTT
TRBJ1-6,TRBD1,16,.,TRBV6-1,CASSAYRTGGDSPLHF,TGTGCCAGCAGTGCCTATAGGACAGGGGGTGATTCACCCCTCCACTTT
TRBJ1-4,.,15,.,TRBV5-4,CASSTGQPTNEKLFF,TGTGCCAGCAGCACCGGACAGCCAACTAATGAAAAACTGTTTTTT
TRBJ1-1,.,14,.,TRBV2,CASRVLGGSTEAFF,TGTGCCAGCAGGGTCCTCGGGGGGAGCACTGAAGCTTTCTTT